The 14 T cell receptor beta chains given below trace back to one sample, sequenced in a study of CXCR3-negative and CXCR3-positive naive CD8 T cells. Notes on the study in general: TRB CDR3 hydrophobicity was greater in CXCR3-positive naive cells than in CXCR3-negative naive cells.

Carrying UMI labels, the TRB cDNA libraries were prepared through 5' RACE. With the 5' RACE reads reprocessed, TCRdb shows one record per CDR3 protein and no DNA. The sample table includes approximately 100,000 distinct CDR3 sequences. Their antigen targets remain unknown. Material for sequencing was naive CXCR3+ CD8+ T cells from blood. Described subset: CD45RO-CCR7+CD27+CD95- naive CD8+ T cells expressing CXCR3 (TNR3+). These receptors originate from a human donor in good health. Some clones in this sample may be carry-over from other donors' samples.

V gene TRBV28 combines with J gene TRBJ2-1; there is no DNA to check the TCRdb D call of TRBD2. This CDR3 is built from 16 residues. CDR1 MDHEN and CDR2 SYDVKM come from the germline V gene. The CDR3 sequence is CASRTKRASSYNEQFF.

The chain employs TRBV4-1 and TRBJ2-7; checking the TCRdb D call of TRBD2 is not possible without DNA. Germline CDR1 and CDR2: MGHRA and YSYEKL. CDR3 length: 14 amino acids. The CDR3 loop is CASRGTSGSYEQYF.

The chain uses TRBV28 and TRBJ2-7; as DNA is missing, the TRBD1 call by TCRdb cannot be tested. There are 14 residues in the CDR3. Looked up from germline, CDR1 is MDHEN and CDR2 is SYDVKM. The CDR3 loop reads CASSIGQASYEQYF.

CDR3 protein: CASSFITNTEAFF. The chain has TRBV7-9 and TRBJ1-1. The CDR3 is 13 residues long. From germline, CDR1 is SEHNR and CDR2 FQNEAQ (reference sequence).

The rearrangement links TRBV5-1 to TRBJ1-1; the TCRdb D gene call, TRBD1, has no DNA to confirm it. Germline V gives CDR1 SGHRS, CDR2 YFSETQ. This CDR3 spans 14 amino acids. Here the CDR3 reads CASRSTRDGTEAFF.

V and J are TRBV28 and TRBJ2-4. The CDR3 totals 15 residues. Germline V CDR1 and CDR2: MDHEN, SYDVKM. This CDR3 reads CASSWRGIAKNIQYF.

CDR3 in amino acids: CASSSTGTAYNEQFF. The chain joins TRBV7-3 to TRBJ2-1; the D gene TCRdb calls, TRBD1, cannot be checked with no DNA. Looked up from germline, CDR1 is SGHTA and CDR2 is FQGTGA. This CDR3 comprises 15 residues. The whole variable domain, filled in from reference TRBV7-3 and TRBJ2-1, reads GAGVSQTPSNKVTEKGKYVELRCDPISGHTALYWYRQSLGQGPEFLIYFQGTGAADDSGLPNDRFFAVRPEGSVSTLKIQRTERGDSAVYLCASSSTGTAYNEQFFGPGTRLTVL.

The V gene is TRBV5-1, the J gene TRBJ2-5; TCRdb designates TRBD1, a call that cannot be tested without DNA. Germline lookup yields CDR1 SGHRS and CDR2 YFSETQ. This CDR3 comprises 15 residues. Here the CDR3 reads CASSYLGTGEETQYF.

This chain links TRBV4-1 with TRBJ2-5; TCRdb names TRBD2, which stays unverified in the absence of DNA. The CDR3 extends over 18 amino acids. Germline assignment: CDR1 MGHRA and CDR2 YSYEKL. CDR3 region: CASSQTWASGGTTETQYF.

The chain carries TRBV29-1 and TRBJ2-2. This CDR3 region has 12 residues. CDR1 SQVTM and CDR2 ANQGSEA come from the germline V gene. This chain's CDR3 is CSVSDGTGELFF.

The chain joins TRBV29-1 to TRBJ2-1; absent DNA, TCRdb's TRBD2 call cannot be checked. The CDR3 length is 16 residues. Germline CDR1 reads SQVTM; CDR2 reads ANQGSEA. The CDR3 here is CSVEGLRKSSYNEQFF.

The J gene is TRBJ2-1, the V gene TRBV5-4. Germline-derived CDR1 and CDR2 are SGHNT and YYREEE (reference sequence). The CDR3 is made up of 14 amino acids. CDR3 sequence: CAYSFYPTYNEQFF.

The chain couples TRBV6-4 to TRBJ1-2; the TRBD1 assignment by TCRdb is unverifiable without DNA. Germline CDR1 MRHNA, CDR2 SNTAGT. The CDR3 is made up of 18 amino acids. CDR3 region: CASSDDPSTGSPMDGYTF.

The rearrangement joins TRBV13 to TRBJ2-7; the D call of TRBD2 rests on TCRdb alone, since no DNA is present to check it. Germline V lookup: CDR1 PRHDT, CDR2 FYEKMQ (reference sequence). The length of the CDR3 is 12 residues. The CDR3 reads CASGLHPYEQYF.